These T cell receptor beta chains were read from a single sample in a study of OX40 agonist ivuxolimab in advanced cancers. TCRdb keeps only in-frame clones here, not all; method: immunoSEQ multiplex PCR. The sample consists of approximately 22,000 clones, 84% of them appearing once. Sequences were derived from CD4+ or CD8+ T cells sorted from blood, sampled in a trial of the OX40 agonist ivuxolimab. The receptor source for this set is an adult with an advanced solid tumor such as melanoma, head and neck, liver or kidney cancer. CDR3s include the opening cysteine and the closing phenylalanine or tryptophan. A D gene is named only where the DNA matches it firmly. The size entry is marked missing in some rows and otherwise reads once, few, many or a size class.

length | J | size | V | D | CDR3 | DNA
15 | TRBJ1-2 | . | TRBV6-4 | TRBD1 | CASNPDGTGANGYTF | TGTGCCAGCAATCCGGACGGGACAGGGGCAAATGGCTACACCTTC
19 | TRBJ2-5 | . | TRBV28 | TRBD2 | CASSLYQGVAGVRWETQYF | TGTGCCAGCAGTTTATACCAGGGGGTAGCGGGAGTTAGGTGGGAGACCCAGTACTTC
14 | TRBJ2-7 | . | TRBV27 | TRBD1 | CASSLTGAPYEQYF | TGTGCCAGCAGTTTGACAGGGGCGCCCTACGAGCAGTACTTC
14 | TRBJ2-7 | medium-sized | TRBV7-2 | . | CASSLSRGSYEQYF | TGTGCCAGCAGCTTATCTAGAGGTTCCTACGAGCAGTACTTC
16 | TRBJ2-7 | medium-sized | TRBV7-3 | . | CASSLEFSQSPYEQYF | TGTGCCAGCAGCTTAGAGTTTAGTCAATCCCCCTACGAGCAGTACTTC
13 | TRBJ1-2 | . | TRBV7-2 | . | CASSTDAGYGYTF | TGTGCCAGCAGCACGGACGCCGGATATGGCTACACCTTC
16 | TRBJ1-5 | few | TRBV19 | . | CASSMRGTDINQPQHF | TGTGCCAGTAGTATGAGGGGGACGGACATCAATCAGCCCCAGCATTTT
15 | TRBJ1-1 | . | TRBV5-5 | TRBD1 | CASSYLTGTNTEAFF | TGTGCCAGCAGTTACCTGACAGGGACGAACACTGAAGCTTTCTTT
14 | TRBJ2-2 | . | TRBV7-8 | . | CASSFLENTGELFF | TGTGCCAGCAGCTTTTTGGAGAACACCGGGGAGCTGTTTTTT
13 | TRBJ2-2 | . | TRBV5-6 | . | CASSLAGGGELFF | TGTGCCAGCAGCTTGGCCGGGGGCGGGGAGCTGTTTTTT
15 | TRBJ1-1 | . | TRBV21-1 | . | CARGEWGRQNTEAFF | TGTGCCAGAGGAGAGTGGGGACGGCAGAACACTGAAGCTTTCTTT
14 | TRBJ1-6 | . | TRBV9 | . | CASSVRARDSPLHF | TGTGCCAGCAGCGTCAGGGCGAGGGATTCACCCCTCCACTTT
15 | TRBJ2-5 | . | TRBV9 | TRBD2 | CASSVDPSRGGTQYF | TGTGCCAGCAGCGTAGATCCTAGCCGGGGGGGGACCCAGTACTTC
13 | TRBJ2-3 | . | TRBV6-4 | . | CASSDSRGDTQYF | TGTGCCAGCAGTGACTCGAGGGGAGATACGCAGTATTTT
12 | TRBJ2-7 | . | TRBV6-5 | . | CASSETGYEQYF | TGTGCCAGCAGCGAGACTGGCTACGAGCAGTACTTC
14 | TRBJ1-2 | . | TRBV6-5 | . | CATSPLSANYGYTF | TGTGCCACCAGCCCCTTGTCGGCTAACTATGGCTACACCTTC
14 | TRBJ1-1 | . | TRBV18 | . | CASSKGYENTEAFF | TGTGCCAGCTCAAAGGGATACGAGAACACTGAAGCTTTCTTT
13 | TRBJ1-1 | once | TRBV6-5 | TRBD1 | CASEDRMNTEAFF | TGTGCCAGCGAGGACAGGATGAACACTGAAGCTTTCTTT
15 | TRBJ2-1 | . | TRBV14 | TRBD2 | CASSQAGLAYNEQFF | TGTGCCAGCAGCCAAGCGGGACTAGCCTACAATGAGCAGTTCTTC
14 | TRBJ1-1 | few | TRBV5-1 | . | CASSKLGVGTEAFF | TGCGCCAGCAGCAAGCTGGGGGTCGGCACTGAAGCTTTCTTT
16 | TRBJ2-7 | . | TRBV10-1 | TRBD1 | CASTYTGTGGSYEQYF | TGCGCCAGCACCTACACCGGGACAGGGGGCTCCTACGAGCAGTACTTC
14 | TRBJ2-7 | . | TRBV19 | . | CASSTQQGAYEQYF | TGTGCCAGTAGTACCCAACAAGGAGCCTACGAGCAGTACTTC
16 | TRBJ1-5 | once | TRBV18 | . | CASSPPRVGGNQPQHF | TGTGCCAGCTCACCACCGCGGGTTGGTGGCAATCAGCCCCAGCATTTT
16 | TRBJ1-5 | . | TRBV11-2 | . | CASSETSGHVGLPQHF | TGTGCCAGCAGCGAAACTTCGGGACATGTGGGCCTGCCCCAGCATTTT
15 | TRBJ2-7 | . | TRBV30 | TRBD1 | CACLPPGQGGDEQYF | TGTGCCTGTTTGCCCCCGGGACAGGGAGGCGACGAGCAGTACTTC
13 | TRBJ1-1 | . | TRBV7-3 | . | CASSLDQGNEAFF | TGTGCCAGCAGCTTAGATCAGGGTAACGAAGCTTTCTTT
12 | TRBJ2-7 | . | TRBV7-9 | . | CASSRTVEEQYF | TGTGCCAGCAGCCGGACAGTAGAAGAGCAGTACTTC
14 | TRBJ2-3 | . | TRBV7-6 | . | CASSFNPGTDTQYF | TGTGCCAGCAGCTTTAACCCGGGTACAGATACGCAGTATTTT
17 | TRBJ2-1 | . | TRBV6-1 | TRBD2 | CAISEPGLADSYNEQFF | TGTGCCATCAGTGAGCCAGGACTAGCAGACTCCTACAATGAGCAGTTCTTC
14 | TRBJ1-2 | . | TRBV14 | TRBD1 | CASSQVSGGARATF | TGTGCCAGCAGCCAAGTGTCAGGGGGCGCCAGGGCCACCTTC
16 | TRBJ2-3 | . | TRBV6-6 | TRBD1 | CASSNPGGRGTDTQYF | TGTGCCAGCAGTAATCCAGGGGGAAGAGGCACAGATACGCAGTATTTT
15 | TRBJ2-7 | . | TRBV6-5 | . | CAIGARERSQYEQYF | TGTGCCATCGGGGCCCGGGAGCGCTCCCAATACGAGCAGTACTTC
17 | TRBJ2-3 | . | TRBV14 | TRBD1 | CASSQDGTAAFTDTQYF | TGTGCCAGCAGCCAAGATGGGACAGCCGCCTTCACAGATACGCAGTATTTT